The entry that follows covers one T cell receptor (beta chain) sequence. Its antigen is currently unknown. This entry is derived from a study of T cell responses to AZD1222 COVID-19 vaccine. Germline V gene lookup returns CDR1 LGHDT and CDR2 YNNKEL (reference sequence). V gave up 1 base and J gave up 4 bases, with 8 bases separating them. The CDR3 contains 14 residues. Study-wide results and limits: Among the donors, most were white British and more were female, and clonal diversity was possibly underestimated. Without day 14 samples, only post-peak T cell repertoires were studied. Baseline serostatus was positive in only a handful of AZD1222 recipients.

The table came from immunoSEQ multiplex PCR; TCRdb's copy has only in-frame clones and leaves some out. The sample lists 100,000 to 130,000 clones, about nine tenths occurring once. Sequencing was performed on peripheral blood, taken 28 days after the second AZD1222 dose. The clonotype was recovered from an adult who received the AZD1222 COVID-19 vaccine. The V call is TRBV3-1 (or the pseudogene TRBV3-2), the J call TRBJ1-5, with D perhaps matching TRBD1 (5 bases). For the CDR3, the DNA is TGTGCCAGCAGCCAAGTTCAGGGTAATCAGCCCCAGCATTTT. Protein product: CASSQVQGNQPQHF.